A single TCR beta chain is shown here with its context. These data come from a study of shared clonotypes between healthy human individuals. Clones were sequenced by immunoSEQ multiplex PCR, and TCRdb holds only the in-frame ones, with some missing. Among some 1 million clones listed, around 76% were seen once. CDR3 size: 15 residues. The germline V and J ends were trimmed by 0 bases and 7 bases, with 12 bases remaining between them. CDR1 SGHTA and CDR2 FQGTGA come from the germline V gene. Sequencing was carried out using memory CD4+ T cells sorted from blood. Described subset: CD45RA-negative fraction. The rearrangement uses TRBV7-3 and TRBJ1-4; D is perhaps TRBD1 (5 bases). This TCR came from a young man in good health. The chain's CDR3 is CASSLTFGTPEKLFF. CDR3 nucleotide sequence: TGTGCCAGCAGCTTAACGTTTGGGACCCCTGAAAAACTGTTTTTT.